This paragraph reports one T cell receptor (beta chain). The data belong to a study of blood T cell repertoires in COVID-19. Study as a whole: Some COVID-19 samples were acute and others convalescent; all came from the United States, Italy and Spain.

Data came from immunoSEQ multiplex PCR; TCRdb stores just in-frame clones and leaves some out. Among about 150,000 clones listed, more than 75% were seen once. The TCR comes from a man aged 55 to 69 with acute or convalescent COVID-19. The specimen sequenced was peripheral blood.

The CDR3 DNA is TGTGCCAGCAGGATTACACCCGGGACAGGGATCTATGGCTACACCTTC. Protein: CASRITPGTGIYGYTF. V and J are TRBV2 and TRBJ1-2; 9 bases line up with TRBD1. With 6 bases clipped from V and 4 bases from J, the junction kept 12 bases outside the gene matches. This CDR3 contains 16 residues. Germline V gives CDR1 SNHLY, CDR2 FYNNEI.